The rows below give T cell receptor beta chains drawn from one sample of a study of blood T cell repertoires in COVID-19. The assay was immunoSEQ multiplex PCR, and TCRdb's table has in-frame clones only and misses some. The sample shows more than 90,000 clones, about 85% of them seen only once. Sequenced material: peripheral blood. All receptors come from a human donor in a cohort sampled during active COVID-19. Both conserved end residues are part of each CDR3. D genes are given only for firm matches. Clone sizes are given selectively: once, few, many, or a class where the clone is expanded.

d_gene	abundance	v_gene	j_gene	CDR3aa	CDR3nt
TRBD2	NA	TRBV9	TRBJ2-5	CASSAGGGAQETQYF	TGTGCCAGCAGCGCGGGCGGGGGGGCCCAAGAGACCCAGTACTTC
NA	few	TRBV6-1	TRBJ1-6	CASSEGPGLYNSPLHF	TGTGCCAGCAGTGAAGGGCCAGGGCTATATAATTCACCCCTCCACTTT
TRBD1	NA	TRBV19	TRBJ2-7	CASSGQGASFYEQYF	TGTGCCAGTAGTGGACAGGGGGCCTCCTTCTACGAGCAGTACTTC
TRBD2	NA	TRBV2	TRBJ2-7	CASSEWAGGPVEQYF	TGTGCCAGCAGTGAGTGGGCGGGGGGCCCTGTCGAGCAGTACTTC
TRBD1	NA	TRBV28	TRBJ2-5	CASSQQTGGRETQYF	TGTGCCAGCAGTCAACAGACAGGGGGGAGAGAGACCCAGTACTTC
TRBD1	once	TRBV4-1	TRBJ1-2	CASSQEGRGVYGYTF	TGCGCCAGCAGCCAAGAAGGCAGGGGGGTCTATGGCTACACCTTC
NA	NA	TRBV19	TRBJ2-5	CASSIVPSEETQYF	TGTGCCAGTAGTATAGTCCCTAGCGAAGAGACCCAGTACTTC
NA	NA	TRBV5-3	TRBJ1-1	CARSKGKKGENTEAFF	TGTGCCAGAAGCAAGGGGAAGAAGGGGGAGAACACTGAAGCTTTCTTT
NA	NA	TRBV10-3	TRBJ1-2	CAISESFEPGTKGTF	TGTGCCATCAGTGAGTCCTTTGAGCCGGGGACAAAAGGGACCTTC
TRBD2	once	TRBV11-2	TRBJ2-1	CASSLGRGGHNEQFF	TGTGCCAGCAGCCTCGGGAGGGGGGGCCACAATGAGCAGTTCTTC
NA	NA	TRBV21-1	TRBJ1-4	CASSKGGTGSEKLFF	TGTGCCAGCAGCAAAGGTGGGACAGGTAGTGAAAAACTGTTTTTT
TRBD2	NA	TRBV5-1	TRBJ2-5	CASSFGGGLETQYF	TGCGCCAGCAGCTTCGGGGGGGGCCTAGAGACCCAGTACTTC
TRBD1	NA	TRBV30	TRBJ2-2	CAWFRDRGLVATGELFF	TGTGCCTGGTTTAGGGACAGGGGGCTCGTTGCCACCGGGGAGCTGTTTTTT
NA	NA	TRBV13	TRBJ2-7	CASSSELRGEQYF	TGTGCCAGCAGCTCAGAGCTCAGGGGCGAGCAGTACTTC
TRBD2	NA	TRBV5-1	TRBJ2-7	CASREQFGGIYEQYF	TGCGCCAGCAGAGAACAATTCGGGGGGATCTACGAGCAGTACTTC
TRBD2	NA	TRBV4-3	TRBJ2-5	CASSQVAGRGSSETQYF	TGCGCCAGCAGCCAAGTGGCAGGGAGGGGATCAAGCGAGACCCAGTACTTC
TRBD2	NA	TRBV7-8	TRBJ2-3	CASIGGLAAWDTQYF	TGTGCCAGCATCGGAGGACTAGCGGCATGGGATACGCAGTATTTT
TRBD2	once	TRBV7-6	TRBJ2-5	CASSLVGTSRETQYF	TGTGCCAGCAGCTTAGTAGGGACTAGTCGGGAGACCCAGTACTTC
TRBD2	once	TRBV7-2	TRBJ2-2	CASSQLAGGPDTGELFF	TGTGCCAGCAGCCAACTAGCGGGGGGGCCGGATACCGGGGAGCTGTTTTTT
NA	NA	TRBV30	TRBJ1-6	CAWNPEPSSPLHF	TGTGCCTGGAACCCCGAGCCAAGTTCACCCCTCCACTTT
NA	few	TRBV7-2	TRBJ2-7	CASSSVWPYEQYF	TGTGCCAGCAGCTCTGTCTGGCCCTACGAGCAGTACTTC
TRBD1	NA	TRBV5-1	TRBJ1-2	CASRLGQANNYGYTF	TGCGCCAGCAGATTAGGACAGGCTAATAACTATGGCTACACCTTC
NA	NA	TRBV3-1/TRBV3-2	TRBJ2-1	CASSQGSGTREQFF	TGTGCCAGCAGCCAAGGCTCAGGGACTCGCGAGCAGTTCTTC
TRBD2	once	TRBV28	TRBJ2-5	CASEGTSGYGGVETQYF	TGTGCCAGCGAAGGGACTAGCGGTTACGGAGGGGTTGAGACCCAGTACTTC
TRBD2	NA	TRBV4-3	TRBJ2-1	CASSLSLAALYNEQFF	TGCGCCAGCAGCCTTTCACTAGCGGCGCTCTACAATGAGCAGTTCTTC
NA	NA	TRBV7-9	TRBJ2-3	CASSSLRDTQYF	TGTGCCAGCAGCTCATTACGGGATACGCAGTATTTT
TRBD1	once	TRBV28	TRBJ2-7	CASSLWPDLTGPSYEQYF	TGTGCCAGCAGTTTATGGCCGGACCTGACAGGGCCCTCCTACGAGCAGTACTTC
TRBD1	once	TRBV7-2	TRBJ2-7	CASSLFTGTGGSEQYF	TGTGCCAGCAGCTTATTTACTGGGACAGGGGGCTCCGAGCAGTACTTC
NA	NA	TRBV6-5	TRBJ2-4	CASSNRYTRQNIQYF	TGTGCCAGCAGTAACCGGTATACCCGTCAAAACATTCAGTACTTC
TRBD1	NA	TRBV2	TRBJ1-2	CASSAFQGAGGYTF	TGTGCCAGCAGTGCCTTTCAGGGGGCGGGTGGCTACACCTTC
NA	NA	TRBV9	TRBJ1-2	CASSVGPRQAYNYGYTF	TGTGCCAGCAGCGTAGGCCCTCGACAGGCATACAACTATGGCTACACCTTC
NA	NA	TRBV6-1	TRBJ2-2	CASSEQFNTGELFF	TGTGCCAGCAGTGAACAGTTTAACACCGGGGAGCTGTTTTTT
NA	NA	TRBV10-3	TRBJ1-1	CAIRPDRNTEAFF	TGTGCCATCAGGCCAGACAGGAACACTGAAGCTTTCTTT
TRBD1	once	TRBV6-2/TRBV6-3	TRBJ1-2	CASSSGQGLHYGYTF	TGTGCCAGCAGTTCGGGACAGGGGCTACACTATGGCTACACCTTC
TRBD2	few	TRBV5-1	TRBJ2-1	CASSLAPGLGGDEQFF	TGCGCCAGCAGCTTGGCCCCGGGACTAGGAGGAGATGAGCAGTTCTTC
NA	NA	TRBV9	TRBJ2-2	CASGEALTGELFF	TGTGCCAGCGGGGAGGCGCTCACCGGGGAGCTGTTTTTT
TRBD1	NA	TRBV15	TRBJ2-7	CATSRDRGRYEQYF	TGTGCCACCAGCCGGGACAGGGGGCGCTACGAGCAGTACTTC
NA	once	TRBV10-3	TRBJ2-7	CAISEARSGRSYEQYF	TGTGCCATCAGTGAAGCTCGTAGCGGCCGAAGCTACGAGCAGTACTTC
TRBD1	NA	TRBV9	TRBJ1-1	CASSGLPGQMNTEAFF	TGTGCCAGCAGCGGATTACCGGGACAGATGAACACTGAAGCTTTCTTT
TRBD2	NA	TRBV10-3	TRBJ2-3	CAISRLAGGGADTQYF	TGTGCCATCAGCCGCCTAGCGGGAGGTGGGGCAGATACGCAGTATTTT